This TCR beta chain was profiled in a study of early T cells in non-severe SARS-CoV-2 infection. Study in general: Sequenced bulk RNA came from whole blood that was unsorted, and chains were unpaired. Regarding the study as a whole: Private and CD4 specificities were missed by VDJdb matching, skewed to anti-spike CD8.

The TCR library protocol was used to attach unique molecular identifiers. These identifiers were attached to individual cDNA molecules. TCRdb fed the 5' RACE reads into MiXCR, producing one record per CDR3 protein. The sample lists roughly 72,000 distinct CDR3 sequences; over 10% were seen once. The CDR3 consists of 18 residues. In germline, CDR1 is MNHEY, CDR2 SVGAGI. Trimming cost V 0 bases and J 2 bases, with 18 bases left between them. Note on this clonotype: The antigen is not known.

J is TRBJ2-3 and V is TRBV6-5; weak D call: TRBD1 (6 bases). The receptor's source is an adult who was a healthcare worker with PCR-confirmed SARS-CoV-2 infection or an uninfected control (not recorded which). This sample comprised whole blood, obtained at baseline. This CDR3 reads CASSYSNPRTVPTDTQYF. DNA for the CDR3: TGTGCCAGCAGTTACTCGAACCCCCGGACAGTCCCCACAGATACGCAGTATTTT.